This T cell receptor (beta chain) derives from a study of cytomegalovirus exposure and HLA in healthy donors. Study results and caveats: Generally TCR sequences proved uncommon, though certain public TCRs appeared in numerous donors. The study flagged about 150 TCR beta chains as cytomegalovirus-associated.

13 Jbeta primers and 60 Vbeta primers were used for the PCR. Original data processing: A follow-up analysis tallied tens of millions of unique TCR beta chains, approximately 11 million shared. The table came from immunoSEQ multiplex PCR; TCRdb's copy has only in-frame clones and leaves some out. D and trimming were read from the DNA, whereas the V and J calls and clone size are those reported in that table. Among more than 85,000 clones listed, around 80% were seen once. A note on this clone: Its cognate antigen is unknown.

The CDR3 runs 21 residues. V gave up 1 base and J gave up 0 bases; unmatched junction bases: 10. Germline CDR1 PRHDT, CDR2 FYEKMQ (reference sequence). The chain uses TRBV13 and TRBJ2-6; 12 bases are a match to TRBD2. Sequenced: PBMCs. This clonotype was sampled from a man younger than 35 in good health and CMV-seronegative. The CDR3 sequence: CASSLVPLAGGPSSGANVLTF. The DNA of the CDR3 is TGTGCCAGCAGCTTAGTCCCGCTAGCGGGAGGGCCCTCCTCTGGGGCCAACGTCCTGACTTTC.